A single T cell receptor beta chain is shown here with its context. Per the original data handling: Nucleated cell counts were estimated from reference gene primer amplification. The table came from immunoSEQ multiplex PCR; TCRdb's copy has only in-frame clones and leaves some out. The V and J calls and clone size are taken from that table; D and trimming were inferred from the DNA. This sample has roughly 120,000 clones; less than 75% occur once, and the top ten carry about 0.85%. The sample belongs to a study of blood T cell repertoires in COVID-19. Study-wide context: Researchers got acute and convalescent COVID-19 samples from the United States, Italy and Spain. Sample material is recorded as cDNA or gDNA derived from T cells, B-cell-depleted T cells, or PBMCs.

J was trimmed by 0 bases and V by 4 bases; bases with no gene match: 6. The CDR3 has 16 residues. Germline CDR1 reads LGHDT; CDR2 reads YNNKEL (reference sequence). V is TRBV3-1 (or the pseudogene TRBV3-2) and J is TRBJ2-3; TRBD1 matches 8 bases. The TCR was taken from a human donor with acute or convalescent COVID-19. The donor label of this sample is uncertain. Sequencing used peripheral blood. The DNA of the CDR3 is TGTGCCAGCAGCCGTAGGGGACAGGAGAGCACAGATACGCAGTATTTT. Protein sequence: CASSRRGQESTDTQYF.